The source of this T cell receptor (beta chain) is a study of technical replicates of blood from a few donors. Produced via immunoSEQ multiplex PCR; TCRdb's table is partial and in-frame only. The sample shows some 77,000 clones, 96% of them seen only once. Trimming at V came to 1 base and at J to 2 bases, leaving 9 bases not matched to a gene. Looked up from germline, CDR1 is MGHRA and CDR2 is YSYEKL. The CDR3 spans 17 residues. V usage is TRBV4-1 and J usage is TRBJ2-3; 7 bases are shared with TRBD2. The receptor comes from a human donor in good health. The sample was T cells isolated from PBMCs. CDR3 protein: CASSQGIAGYYTDTQYF. The CDR3, as DNA: TGCGCCAGCAGCCAAGGTATAGCGGGTTATTACACAGATACGCAGTATTTT.